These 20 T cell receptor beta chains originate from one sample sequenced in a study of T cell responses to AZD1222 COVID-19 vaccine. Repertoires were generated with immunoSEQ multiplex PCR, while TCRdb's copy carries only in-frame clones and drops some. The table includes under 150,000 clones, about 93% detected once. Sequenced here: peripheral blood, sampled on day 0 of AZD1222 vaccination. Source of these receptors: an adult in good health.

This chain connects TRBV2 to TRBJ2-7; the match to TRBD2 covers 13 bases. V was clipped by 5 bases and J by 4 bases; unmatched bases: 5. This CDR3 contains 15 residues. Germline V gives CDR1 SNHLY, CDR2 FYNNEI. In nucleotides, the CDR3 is TGTGCCAGCAGTCAGACTAGCGGGAGGAGGTACGAGCAGTACTTC. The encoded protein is CASSQTSGRRYEQYF.

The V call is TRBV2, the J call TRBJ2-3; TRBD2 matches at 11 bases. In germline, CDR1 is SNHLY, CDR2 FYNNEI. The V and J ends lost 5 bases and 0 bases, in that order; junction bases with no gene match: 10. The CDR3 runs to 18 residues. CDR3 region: CASSYRLAGGSSTDTQYF. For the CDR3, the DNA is TGTGCCAGCAGTTATAGGCTAGCGGGGGGCTCTAGCACAGATACGCAGTATTTT.

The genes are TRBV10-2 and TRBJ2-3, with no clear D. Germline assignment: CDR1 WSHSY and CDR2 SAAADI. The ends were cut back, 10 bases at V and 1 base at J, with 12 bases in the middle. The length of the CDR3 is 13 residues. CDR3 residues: CAIQALGTDTQYF. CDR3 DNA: TGCGCCATCCAGGCTCTAGGCACAGATACGCAGTATTTT.

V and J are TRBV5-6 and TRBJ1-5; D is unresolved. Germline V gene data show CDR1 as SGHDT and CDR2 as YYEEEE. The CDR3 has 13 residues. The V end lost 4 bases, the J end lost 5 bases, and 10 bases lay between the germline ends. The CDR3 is CASSMRSDQPQHF. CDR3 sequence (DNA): TGTGCCAGCAGCATGAGGAGTGATCAGCCCCAGCATTTT. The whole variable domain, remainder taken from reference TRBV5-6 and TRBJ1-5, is DAGVTQSPTHLIKTRGQQVTLRCSPKSGHDTVSWYQQALGQGPQFIFQYYEEEERQRGNFPDRFSGHQFPNYSSELNVNALLLGDSALYLCASSMRSDQPQHFGDGTRLSIL.

In DNA, the CDR3 is TGCAGCGTTGTACTCAGCGGAGAACGCACAGATACGCAGTATTTT. Its translation is CSVVLSGERTDTQYF. J is TRBJ2-3 and V is TRBV29-1; D might be TRBD2 (5 bases). Per the germline V gene, CDR1 is SQVTM and CDR2 is ANQGSEA. Trimming shortened V by 4 bases and J by 1 base, and 15 bases separated the two germline ends. The CDR3 covers 15 residues.

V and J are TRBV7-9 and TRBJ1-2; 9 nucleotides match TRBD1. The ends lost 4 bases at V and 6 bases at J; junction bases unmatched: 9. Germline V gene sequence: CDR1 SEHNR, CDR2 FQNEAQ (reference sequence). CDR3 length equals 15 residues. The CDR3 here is CASSSTDRGMDGYTF. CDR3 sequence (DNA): TGTGCCAGCAGCTCAACGGACAGGGGAATGGATGGCTACACCTTC.

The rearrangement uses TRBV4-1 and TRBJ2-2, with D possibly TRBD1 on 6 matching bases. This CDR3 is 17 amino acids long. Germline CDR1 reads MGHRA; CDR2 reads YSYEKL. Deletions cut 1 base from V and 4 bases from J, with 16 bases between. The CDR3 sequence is CASSQVVTGTVTGELFF. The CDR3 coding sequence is TGCGCCAGCAGCCAAGTTGTTACAGGGACGGTCACCGGGGAGCTGTTTTTT.

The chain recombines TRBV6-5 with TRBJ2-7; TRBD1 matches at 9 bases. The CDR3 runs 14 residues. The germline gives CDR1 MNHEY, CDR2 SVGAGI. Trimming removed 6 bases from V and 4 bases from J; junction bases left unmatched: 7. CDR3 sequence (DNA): TGTGCCAGCAGGACAACCGGGACAGGGTACGAGCAGTACTTC. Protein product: CASRTTGTGYEQYF.

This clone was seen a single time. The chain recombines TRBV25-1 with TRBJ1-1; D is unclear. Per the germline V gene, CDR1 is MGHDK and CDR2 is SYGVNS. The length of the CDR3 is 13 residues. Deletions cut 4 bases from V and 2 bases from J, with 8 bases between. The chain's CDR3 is CASSGLVNTEAFF. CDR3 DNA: TGTGCCAGCAGTGGGCTGGTCAACACTGAAGCTTTCTTT.

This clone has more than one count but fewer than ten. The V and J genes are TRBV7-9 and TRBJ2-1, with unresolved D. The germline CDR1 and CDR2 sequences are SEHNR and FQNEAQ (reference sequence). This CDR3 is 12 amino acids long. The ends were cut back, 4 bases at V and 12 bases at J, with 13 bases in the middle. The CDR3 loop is CASSSGALGQFF. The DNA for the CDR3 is TGTGCCAGCAGCTCAGGAGCGTTGGGGCAGTTCTTC.

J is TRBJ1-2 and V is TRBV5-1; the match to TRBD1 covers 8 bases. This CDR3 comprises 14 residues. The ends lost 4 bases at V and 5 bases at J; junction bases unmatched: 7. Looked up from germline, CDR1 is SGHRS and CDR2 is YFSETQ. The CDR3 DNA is TGCGCCAGCAGCCCTCCAGACAGGGGTTATGGCTACACCTTC. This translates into CASSPPDRGYGYTF.

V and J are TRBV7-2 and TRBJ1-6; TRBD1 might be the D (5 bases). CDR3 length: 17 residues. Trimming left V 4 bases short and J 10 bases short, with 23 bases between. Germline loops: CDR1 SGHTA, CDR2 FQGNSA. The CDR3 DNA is TGTGCCAGCAGCTCCCGATCGCGACGTCAGGGCGGCTCACCCCTCCACTTT. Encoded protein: CASSSRSRRQGGSPLHF. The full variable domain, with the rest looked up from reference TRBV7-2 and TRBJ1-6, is GAGVSQSPSNKVTEKGKDVELRCDPISGHTALYWYRQSLGQGLEFLIYFQGNSAPDKSGLPSDRFSAERTGGSVSTLTIQRTQQEDSAVYLCASSSRSRRQGGSPLHFGNGTRLTVT.

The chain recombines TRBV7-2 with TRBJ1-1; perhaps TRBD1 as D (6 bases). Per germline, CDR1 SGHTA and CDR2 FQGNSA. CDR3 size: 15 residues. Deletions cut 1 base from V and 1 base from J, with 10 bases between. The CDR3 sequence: CASSLVRGRNTEAFF. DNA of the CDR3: TGTGCCAGCAGCTTAGTTCGGGGGCGGAACACTGAAGCTTTCTTT. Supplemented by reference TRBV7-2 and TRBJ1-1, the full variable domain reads GAGVSQSPSNKVTEKGKDVELRCDPISGHTALYWYRQSLGQGLEFLIYFQGNSAPDKSGLPSDRFSAERTGGSVSTLTIQRTQQEDSAVYLCASSLVRGRNTEAFFGQGTRLTVV.

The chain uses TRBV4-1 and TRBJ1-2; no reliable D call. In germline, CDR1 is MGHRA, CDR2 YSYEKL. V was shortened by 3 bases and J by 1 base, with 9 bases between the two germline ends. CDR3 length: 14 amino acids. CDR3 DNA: TGCGCCAGCAGCCAGGACGGCTATAACTATGGCTACACCTTC. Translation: CASSQDGYNYGYTF.

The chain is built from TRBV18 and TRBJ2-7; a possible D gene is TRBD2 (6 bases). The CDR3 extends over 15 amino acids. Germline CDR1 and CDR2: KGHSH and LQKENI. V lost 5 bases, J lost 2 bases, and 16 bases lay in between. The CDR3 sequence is CASSIPGRGPYEQYF. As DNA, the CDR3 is TGTGCCAGCTCAATTCCCGGGCGGGGTCCCTACGAGCAGTACTTC.

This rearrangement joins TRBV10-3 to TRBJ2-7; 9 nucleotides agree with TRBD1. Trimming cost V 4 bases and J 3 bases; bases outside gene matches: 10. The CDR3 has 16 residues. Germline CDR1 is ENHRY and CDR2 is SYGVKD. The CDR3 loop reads CAISGKEGTGSYEQYF. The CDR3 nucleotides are TGTGCCATCAGTGGGAAAGAGGGGACAGGGAGCTACGAGCAGTACTTC.

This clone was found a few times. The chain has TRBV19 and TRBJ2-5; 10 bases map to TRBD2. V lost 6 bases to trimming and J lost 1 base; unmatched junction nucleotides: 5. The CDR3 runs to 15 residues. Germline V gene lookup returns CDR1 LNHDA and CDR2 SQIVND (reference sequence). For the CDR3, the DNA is TGTGCCAGTAGACAGCGGGGGGGAACCCAAGAGACCCAGTACTTC. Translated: CASRQRGGTQETQYF.

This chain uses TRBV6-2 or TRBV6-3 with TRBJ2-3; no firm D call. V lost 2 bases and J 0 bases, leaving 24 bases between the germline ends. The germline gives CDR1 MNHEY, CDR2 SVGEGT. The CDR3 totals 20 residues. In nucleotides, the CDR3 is TGTGCCAGCAGTTACGGTCGTGGGCTCCGCCGGCCGAATAGCACAGATACGCAGTATTTT. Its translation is CASSYGRGLRRPNSTDTQYF.

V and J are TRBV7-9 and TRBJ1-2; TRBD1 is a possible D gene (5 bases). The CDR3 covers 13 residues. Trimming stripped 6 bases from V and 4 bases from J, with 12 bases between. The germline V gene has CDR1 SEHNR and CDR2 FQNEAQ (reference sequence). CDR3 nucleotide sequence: TGTGCCAGCAGACCAGACAGCGTCTATGGCTACACCTTC. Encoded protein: CASRPDSVYGYTF.

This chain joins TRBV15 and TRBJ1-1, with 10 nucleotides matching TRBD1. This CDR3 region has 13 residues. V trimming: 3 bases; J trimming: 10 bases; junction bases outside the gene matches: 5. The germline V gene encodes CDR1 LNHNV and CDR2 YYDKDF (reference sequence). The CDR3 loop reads CATSSGQGEGAFF. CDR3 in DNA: TGTGCCACCAGCAGTGGACAGGGGGAAGGAGCTTTCTTT.